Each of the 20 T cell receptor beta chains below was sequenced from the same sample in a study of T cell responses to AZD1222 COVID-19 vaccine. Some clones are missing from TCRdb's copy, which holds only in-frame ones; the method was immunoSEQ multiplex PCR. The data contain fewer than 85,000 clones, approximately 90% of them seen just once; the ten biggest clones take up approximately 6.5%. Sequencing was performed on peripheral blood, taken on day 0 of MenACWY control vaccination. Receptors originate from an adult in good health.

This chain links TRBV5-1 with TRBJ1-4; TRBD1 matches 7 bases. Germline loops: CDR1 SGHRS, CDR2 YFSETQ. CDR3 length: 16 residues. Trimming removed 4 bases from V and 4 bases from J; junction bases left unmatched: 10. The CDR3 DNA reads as TGCGCCAGCAGCCCGGGACAGCTAGGCGATAATGAAAAACTGTTTTTT. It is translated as CASSPGQLGDNEKLFF.

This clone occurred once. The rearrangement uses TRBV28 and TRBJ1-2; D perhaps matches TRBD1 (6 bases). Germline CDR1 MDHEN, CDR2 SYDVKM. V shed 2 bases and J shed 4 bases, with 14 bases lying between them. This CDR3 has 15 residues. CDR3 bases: TGTGCCAGCAGTTTAGCCGATACAGGGCCCTATGGCTACACCTTC. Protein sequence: CASSLADTGPYGYTF.

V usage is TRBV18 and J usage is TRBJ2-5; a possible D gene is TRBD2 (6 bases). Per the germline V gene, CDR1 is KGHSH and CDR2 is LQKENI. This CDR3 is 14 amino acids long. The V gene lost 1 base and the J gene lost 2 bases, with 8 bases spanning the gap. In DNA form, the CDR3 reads TGTGCCAGCTCACCACGCGGGGCTCAAGAGACCCAGTACTTC. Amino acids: CASSPRGAQETQYF.

Here the CDR3 reads CASSLAQGQWAYEQYF. CDR3 DNA sequence: TGTGCCAGCAGCTTAGCGCAGGGACAGTGGGCCTACGAGCAGTACTTC. The chain is built from TRBV7-8 and TRBJ2-7, with TRBD1 matching over 7 bases. With V trimmed by 0 bases and J by 2 bases, 7 bases remained unmatched. The CDR3 extends over 16 amino acids. CDR1 is SGHVS and CDR2 is FQNEAQ in the germline V gene.

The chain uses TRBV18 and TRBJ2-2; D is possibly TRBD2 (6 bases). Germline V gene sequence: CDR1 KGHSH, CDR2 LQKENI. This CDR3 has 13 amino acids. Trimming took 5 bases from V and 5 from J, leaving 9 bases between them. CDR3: CASSELATGELFF. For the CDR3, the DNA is TGTGCCAGCTCAGAGCTAGCGACCGGGGAGCTGTTTTTT.

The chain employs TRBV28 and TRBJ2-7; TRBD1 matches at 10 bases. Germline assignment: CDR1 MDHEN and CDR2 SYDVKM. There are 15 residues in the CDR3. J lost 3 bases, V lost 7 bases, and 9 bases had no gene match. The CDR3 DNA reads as TGTGCCAGCACCTACGGCGGGACAGGGGTCTACGAGCAGTACTTC. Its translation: CASTYGGTGVYEQYF.

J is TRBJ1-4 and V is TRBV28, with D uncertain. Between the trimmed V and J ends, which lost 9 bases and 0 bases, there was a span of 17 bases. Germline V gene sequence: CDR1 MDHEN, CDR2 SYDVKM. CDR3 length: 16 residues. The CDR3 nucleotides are TGTGCCAGTACGCCGTTGGGAGATTCAACTAATGAAAAACTGTTTTTT. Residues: CASTPLGDSTNEKLFF.

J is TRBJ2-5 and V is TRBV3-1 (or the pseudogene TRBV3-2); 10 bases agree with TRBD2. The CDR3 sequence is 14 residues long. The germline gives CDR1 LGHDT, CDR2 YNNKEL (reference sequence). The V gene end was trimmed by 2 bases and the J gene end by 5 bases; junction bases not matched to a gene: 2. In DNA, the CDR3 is TGTGCCAGCAGCCAAAATAGCGGGGGGGAGACCCAGTACTTC. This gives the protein CASSQNSGGETQYF.

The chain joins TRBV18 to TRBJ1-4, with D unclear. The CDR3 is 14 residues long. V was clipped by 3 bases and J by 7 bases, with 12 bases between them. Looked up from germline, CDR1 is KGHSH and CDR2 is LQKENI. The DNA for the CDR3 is TGTGCCAGCTCACCCCAACCCCGGGGTGAAAAACTGTTTTTT. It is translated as CASSPQPRGEKLFF.

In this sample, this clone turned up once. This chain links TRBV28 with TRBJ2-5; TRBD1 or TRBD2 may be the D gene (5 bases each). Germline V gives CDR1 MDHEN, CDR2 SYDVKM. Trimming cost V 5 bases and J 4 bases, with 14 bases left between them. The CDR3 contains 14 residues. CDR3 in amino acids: CASSLYGGRETQYF. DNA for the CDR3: TGTGCCAGCAGTCTGTATGGGGGAAGAGAGACCCAGTACTTC.

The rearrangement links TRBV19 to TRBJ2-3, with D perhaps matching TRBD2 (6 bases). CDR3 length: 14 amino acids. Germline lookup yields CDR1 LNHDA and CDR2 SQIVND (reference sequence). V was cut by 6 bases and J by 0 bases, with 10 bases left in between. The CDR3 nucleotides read TGTGCCAGTAGGTGGGACTTAAGCACAGATACGCAGTATTTT. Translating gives CASRWDLSTDTQYF.

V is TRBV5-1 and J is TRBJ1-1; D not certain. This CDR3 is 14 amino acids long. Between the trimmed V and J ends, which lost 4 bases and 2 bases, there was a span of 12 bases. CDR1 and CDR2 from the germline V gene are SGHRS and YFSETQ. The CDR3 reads CASSPGSENTEAFF. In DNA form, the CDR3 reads TGCGCCAGCAGCCCTGGATCTGAAAACACTGAAGCTTTCTTT.

The CDR3 sequence is CASSFTGEGYGYTF. CDR3 nucleotides: TGTGCCAGCAGCTTCACAGGGGAGGGCTATGGCTACACCTTC. The genes are TRBV7-9 and TRBJ1-2; 7 bases fit TRBD1. The CDR3 contains 14 residues. Germline-derived CDR1 and CDR2 are SEHNR and FQNEAQ (reference sequence). Losses at the gene ends were 3 bases for V and 4 bases for J; bases not matched to a gene: 5.

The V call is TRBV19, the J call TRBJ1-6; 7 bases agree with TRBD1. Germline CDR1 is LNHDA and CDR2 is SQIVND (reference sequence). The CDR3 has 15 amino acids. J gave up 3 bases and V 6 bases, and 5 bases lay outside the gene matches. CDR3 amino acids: CASSQGQSYNSPLHF. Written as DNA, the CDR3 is TGTGCCAGTAGCCAGGGACAGAGCTATAATTCACCCCTCCACTTT.

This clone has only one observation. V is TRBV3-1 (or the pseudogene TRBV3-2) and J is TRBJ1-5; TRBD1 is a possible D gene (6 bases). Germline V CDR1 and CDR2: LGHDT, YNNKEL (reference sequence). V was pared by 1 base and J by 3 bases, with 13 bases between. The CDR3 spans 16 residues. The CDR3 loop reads CASSQGGWGPNQPQHF. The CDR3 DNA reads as TGTGCCAGCAGCCAAGGGGGATGGGGGCCCAATCAGCCCCAGCATTTT.

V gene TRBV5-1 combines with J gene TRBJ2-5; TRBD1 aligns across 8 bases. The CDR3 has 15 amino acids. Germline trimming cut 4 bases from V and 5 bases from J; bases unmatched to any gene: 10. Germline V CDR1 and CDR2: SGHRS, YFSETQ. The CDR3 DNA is TGCGCCAGCAGCCAAATCCAGGGGGCAGGGGAGACCCAGTACTTC. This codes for CASSQIQGAGETQYF.

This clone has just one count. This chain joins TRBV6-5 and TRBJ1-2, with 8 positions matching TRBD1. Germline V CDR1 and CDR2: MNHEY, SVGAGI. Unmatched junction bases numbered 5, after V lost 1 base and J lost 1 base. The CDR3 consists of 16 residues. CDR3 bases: TGTGCCAGCAGTTACTTTCCCGGACAGGGTAACTATGGCTACACCTTC. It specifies CASSYFPGQGNYGYTF.

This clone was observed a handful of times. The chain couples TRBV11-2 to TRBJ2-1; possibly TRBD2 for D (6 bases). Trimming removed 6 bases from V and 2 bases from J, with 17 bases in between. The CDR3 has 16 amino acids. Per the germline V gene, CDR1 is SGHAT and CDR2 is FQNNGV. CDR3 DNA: TGTGCCAGCAGAAGACCGGGAGAACTTACCTACAATGAGCAGTTCTTC. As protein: CASRRPGELTYNEQFF.

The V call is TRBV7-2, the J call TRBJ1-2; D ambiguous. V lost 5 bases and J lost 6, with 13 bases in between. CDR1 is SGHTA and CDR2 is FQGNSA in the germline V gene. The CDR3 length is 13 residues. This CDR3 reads CASSRQRRDGYTF. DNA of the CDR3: TGTGCCAGCAGCCGTCAGAGGCGGGATGGCTACACCTTC.

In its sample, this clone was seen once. The CDR3 reads CASSSTGGSYNSPLHF. CDR3 in DNA: TGTGCCAGCTCATCAACAGGGGGCTCCTATAATTCACCCCTCCACTTT. The rearrangement links TRBV18 to TRBJ1-6, with TRBD1 matching 8 bases. Germline CDR1 reads KGHSH; CDR2 reads LQKENI. The CDR3 is made up of 16 amino acids. V lost 5 bases and J lost 0; bases outside the gene matches: 3. Supplemented by reference TRBV18 and TRBJ1-6, the full variable domain reads NAGVMQNPRHLVRRRGQEARLRCSPMKGHSHVYWYRQLPEEGLKFMVYLQKENIIDESGMPKERFSAEFPKEGPSILRIQQVVRGDSAAYFCASSSTGGSYNSPLHFGNGTRLTVT.